This T cell receptor (beta chain) was sequenced for a study of cytomegalovirus exposure and HLA in healthy donors. The study ran its PCR with 60 Vbeta and 13 Jbeta primers. Sequenced by immunoSEQ multiplex PCR; TCRdb stores in-frame clones only, minus some. Among about 260,000 clones listed, roughly two thirds were seen once. The CDR3 covers 16 residues. Germline loops: CDR1 MNHNS, CDR2 SASEGT. Comments on this clone: The antigen is not known. A read error may account for a junction end that differs from germline.

General study results and limits: With further analysis later on, most CMV-associated TCR beta chains appeared HLA-restricted. Some V segments could not be told apart, so they were left out, TRBV6-2 and TRBV6-3 among them.

Sequencing used PBMCs. The sequence came from a female donor in good health and CMV-seronegative. V is TRBV6-1 and J is TRBJ2-2, with 7 positions matching TRBD2. The CDR3 here is CASSEVVGGSTRELFF. The CDR3 region has the DNA TGTGCCAGCAGTGAAGTGGTGGGAGGGTCCACCAGGGAGCTGTTTTTT.